Given below is one T cell receptor (beta chain) in context. Its antigen is unidentified. This CDR3 has 13 residues. The V and J ends lost 4 bases and 8 bases, in that order; junction bases with no gene match: 4. Germline V gene sequence: CDR1 SGHDT, CDR2 YYEEEE. The data derive from a study of siplizumab effects on memory and regulatory T cells. Study outcomes and limitations: Siplizumab significantly decreased alloreactive sequences from unstimulated CD4+ memory cells. Unstimulated subsets were the mapping target of only a minor fraction of alloreactive clones. In unstimulated cells, naive T cells appeared more diverse than memory T cells and seemed major alloresponse contributors.

The table came from immunoSEQ multiplex PCR; TCRdb's copy has only in-frame clones and leaves some out. The sample has approximately 110,000 clones, about 92% seen once; the top ten hold less than 0.35%. The material sequenced was CD4+ T cells sorted from blood. V gene TRBV5-6 combines with J gene TRBJ2-3, with 10 bases fitting TRBD2. This TCR was sampled from a human donor in good health. The CDR3 sequence: CASSVRLAGTQYF. The CDR3 DNA sequence: TGTGCCAGCAGCGTACGACTAGCGGGTACGCAGTATTTT.